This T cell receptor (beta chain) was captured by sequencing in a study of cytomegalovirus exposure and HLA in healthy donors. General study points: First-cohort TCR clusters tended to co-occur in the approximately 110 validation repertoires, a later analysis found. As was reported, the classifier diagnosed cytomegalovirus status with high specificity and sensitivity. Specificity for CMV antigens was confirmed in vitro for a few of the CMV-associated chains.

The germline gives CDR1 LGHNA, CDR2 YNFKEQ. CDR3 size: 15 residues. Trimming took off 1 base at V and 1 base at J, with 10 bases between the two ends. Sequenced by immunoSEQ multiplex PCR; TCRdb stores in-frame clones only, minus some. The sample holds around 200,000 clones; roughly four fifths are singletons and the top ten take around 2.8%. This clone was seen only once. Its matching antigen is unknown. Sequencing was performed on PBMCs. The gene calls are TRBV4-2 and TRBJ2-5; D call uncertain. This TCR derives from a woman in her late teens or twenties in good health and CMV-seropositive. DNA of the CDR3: TGTGCCAGCAGCCAAGGGTCAGCAGGCCAAGAGACCCAGTACTTC. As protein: CASSQGSAGQETQYF.